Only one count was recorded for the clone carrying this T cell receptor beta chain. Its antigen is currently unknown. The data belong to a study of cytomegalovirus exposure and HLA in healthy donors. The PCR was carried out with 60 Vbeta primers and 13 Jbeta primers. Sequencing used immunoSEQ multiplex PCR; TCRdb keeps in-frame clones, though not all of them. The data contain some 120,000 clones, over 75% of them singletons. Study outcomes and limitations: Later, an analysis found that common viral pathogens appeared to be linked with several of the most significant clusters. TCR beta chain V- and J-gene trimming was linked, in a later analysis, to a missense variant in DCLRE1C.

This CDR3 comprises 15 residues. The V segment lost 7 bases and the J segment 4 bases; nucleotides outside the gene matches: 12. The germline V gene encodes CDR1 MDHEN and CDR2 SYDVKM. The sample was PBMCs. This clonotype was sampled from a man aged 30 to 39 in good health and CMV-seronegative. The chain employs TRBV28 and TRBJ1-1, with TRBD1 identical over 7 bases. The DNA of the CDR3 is TGTGCCAGCATCCGGCCAGGGGGAGGTACCACTGAAGCTTTCTTT. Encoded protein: CASIRPGGGTTEAFF.